This TCR beta chain was identified during a study of T cells expressing NK-cell markers. Background on the study: HCMV seropositivity marked most of the eight sequenced donors; one was seronegative.

Germline loops: CDR1 KGHDR, CDR2 SFDVKD. The CDR3 runs to 16 residues. Reprocessing the 5' RACE reads, TCRdb reports a single entry for every CDR3 protein and omits DNA. Its listing shows 500,000 to 700,000 distinct CDR3 sequences. Source material: blood T cells: a sorted CD56 or NKG2C T cell subset, CD4+ or CD8+ T cells, or bulk PBMC T cells (not recorded which). V is TRBV24-1 and J is TRBJ1-5; the TRBD1 assignment by TCRdb is unverifiable without DNA. The clonotype originates from a man younger than 35 in good health. Here the CDR3 reads CATSDSGGTGRQPQHF.